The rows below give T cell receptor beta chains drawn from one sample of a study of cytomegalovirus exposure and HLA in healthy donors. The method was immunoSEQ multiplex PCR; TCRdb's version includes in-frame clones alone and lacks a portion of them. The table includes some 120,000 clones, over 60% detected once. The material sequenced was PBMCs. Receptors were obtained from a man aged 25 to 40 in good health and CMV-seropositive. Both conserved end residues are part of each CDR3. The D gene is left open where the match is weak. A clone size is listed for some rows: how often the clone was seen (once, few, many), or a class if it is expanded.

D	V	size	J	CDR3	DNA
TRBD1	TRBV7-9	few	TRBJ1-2	CASRATGVGYGYTF	TGTGCCAGCAGAGCGACAGGGGTAGGCTATGGCTACACCTTC
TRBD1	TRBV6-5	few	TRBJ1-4	CASDLGQDNEKLFF	TGTGCCAGCGACTTGGGACAGGATAATGAAAAACTGTTTTTT
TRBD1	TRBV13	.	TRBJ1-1	CASSIRQGMNTEAFF	TGTGCCAGCAGCATCCGACAGGGCATGAACACTGAAGCTTTCTTT
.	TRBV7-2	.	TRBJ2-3	CASSLDSGTDTQYF	TGTGCCAGCAGCTTAGATTCGGGCACAGATACGCAGTATTTT
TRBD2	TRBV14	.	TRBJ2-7	CASSQGLSGTNLYEQYF	TGTGCCAGCAGCCAGGGACTTAGCGGGACCAACCTCTACGAGCAGTACTTC
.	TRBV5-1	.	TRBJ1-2	CASSLELLRDGYPF	TGCGCCAGCAGCTTGGAACTCCTGCGGGATGGCTACCCCTTC
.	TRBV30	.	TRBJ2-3	CAWSVGQATDTQYF	TGTGCCTGGAGTGTAGGACAAGCCACAGATACGCAGTATTTT
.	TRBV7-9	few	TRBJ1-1	CSSSSGNTEAFF	TGTTCCAGCAGCTCAGGGAACACTGAAGCTTTCTTT
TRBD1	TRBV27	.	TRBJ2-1	CASSPRGPYNEQFF	TGTGCCAGCAGTCCAAGGGGGCCCTACAATGAGCAGTTCTTC
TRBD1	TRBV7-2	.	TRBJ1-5	CASSTDGQGWDQPQHF	TGTGCCAGCAGCACCGACGGACAGGGCTGGGATCAGCCCCAGCATTTT
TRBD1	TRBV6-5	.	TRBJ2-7	CASRERGPYEQYF	TGTGCCAGCAGAGAAAGGGGGCCCTACGAGCAGTACTTC
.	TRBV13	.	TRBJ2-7	CASSTTGHPNYEQYF	TGTGCCAGCAGCACCACGGGACACCCGAACTACGAGCAGTACTTC
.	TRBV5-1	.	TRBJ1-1	CASSLVIGGDTEAFF	TGCGCCAGCAGCTTGGTGATCGGGGGGGACACTGAAGCTTTCTTT
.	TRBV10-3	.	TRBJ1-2	CAISGTDPGYTF	TGTGCCATCAGTGGGACTGACCCTGGCTACACCTTC
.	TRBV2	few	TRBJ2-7	CASSAGYEQYF	TGTGCCAGCAGTGCCGGCTACGAGCAGTACTTC
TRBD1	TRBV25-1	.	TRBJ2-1	CASSDLRWDRGRAEQFF	TGTGCCAGCAGTGATCTTCGTTGGGACAGGGGGCGCGCTGAGCAGTTCTTC
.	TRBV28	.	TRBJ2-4	CASSSPQARAKNIQYF	TGTGCCAGCAGTTCCCCACAGGCTCGAGCCAAAAACATTCAGTACTTC
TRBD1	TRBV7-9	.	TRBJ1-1	CSSSNWDRPNRGAFF	TGTTCCAGCAGTAACTGGGACAGGCCGAACCGTGGGGCTTTCTTT
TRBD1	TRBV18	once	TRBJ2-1	CASSLKSGTGVYNEQFF	TGTGCCAGCTCACTAAAATCCGGGACAGGGGTTTACAATGAGCAGTTCTTC
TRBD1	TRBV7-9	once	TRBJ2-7	CASRGGTGGYEQYF	TGTGCCAGCAGGGGGGGGACAGGGGGCTACGAGCAGTACTTC
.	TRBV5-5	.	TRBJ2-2	CASSFWTGTTPGELFF	TGTGCCAGCAGCTTCTGGACAGGGACTACCCCCGGGGAGCTGTTTTTT
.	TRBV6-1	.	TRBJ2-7	CASSEPGGASYEQYF	TGTGCCAGCAGTGAACCCGGCGGGGCCTCCTACGAGCAGTACTTC
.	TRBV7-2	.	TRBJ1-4	CASSPRGTFGEKLFF	TGTGCCAGCAGCCCAAGGGGGACATTTGGTGAAAAACTGTTTTTT
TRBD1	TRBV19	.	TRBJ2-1	CASSLEGQGYNEQFF	TGTGCCAGTAGCCTCGAGGGACAGGGATACAATGAGCAGTTCTTC
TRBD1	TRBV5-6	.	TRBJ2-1	CASSIDRGSYNEQFF	TGTGCCAGCAGCATCGACAGGGGAAGCTACAATGAGCAGTTCTTC
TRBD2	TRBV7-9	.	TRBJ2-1	CASSLVLAGGSEQFF	TGTGCCAGCAGCTTAGTCCTAGCGGGGGGGAGTGAGCAGTTCTTC
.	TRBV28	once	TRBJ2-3	CASTPSEKTTDTQYF	TGTGCCAGCACTCCCTCAGAAAAAACCACAGATACGCAGTATTTT
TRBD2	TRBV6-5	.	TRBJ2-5	CASSRAGDKVSADF	TGTGCCAGCAGCCGAGCGGGGGATAAGGTTTCAGCGGACTTC
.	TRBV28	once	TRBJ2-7	CASSPDRGGSYEQYF	TGTGCCAGCAGCCCAGACAGGGGAGGGTCCTACGAGCAGTACTTC
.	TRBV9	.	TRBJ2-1	CASSFTYNEQFF	TGTGCCAGCAGCTTTACATACAATGAGCAGTTCTTC
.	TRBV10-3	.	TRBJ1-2	CAISESGRGPYGYTF	TGTGCCATCAGTGAGTCGGGGAGGGGCCCTTATGGCTACACCTTC
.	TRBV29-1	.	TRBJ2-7	CSVDAGEQYF	TGCAGCGTTGATGCAGGAGAGCAGTACTTC
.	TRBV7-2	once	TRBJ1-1	CASSLDSPNTEAFF	TGTGCCAGCAGCTTGGACAGCCCGAACACTGAAGCTTTCTTT
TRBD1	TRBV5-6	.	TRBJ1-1	CASSEGQGAFNTEAFF	TGTGCCAGCAGCGAGGGACAGGGAGCTTTTAACACTGAAGCTTTCTTT
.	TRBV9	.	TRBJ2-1	CASSVGGGTAGVNEQFF	TGTGCCAGCAGCGTCGGTGGCGGGACAGCGGGGGTCAATGAGCAGTTCTTC